Shown below are 13 T cell receptor beta chains from a single sample sequenced in a study of OX40 agonist ivuxolimab in advanced cancers. Clones were sequenced by immunoSEQ multiplex PCR, and TCRdb holds only the in-frame ones, with some missing. This sample has fewer than 70,000 clones; approximately 80% occur once, and the top ten carry approximately 2.4%. The input for sequencing was CD4+ or CD8+ T cells sorted from blood, taken in a trial of the OX40 agonist ivuxolimab. These receptors all come from an adult with an advanced solid tumor such as melanoma, head and neck, liver or kidney cancer.

The chain links TRBV18 to TRBJ2-7; 8 bases map to TRBD1. The V gene end was trimmed by 6 bases and the J gene end by 5 bases; junction bases not matched to a gene: 24. This CDR3 contains 19 residues. Looked up from germline, CDR1 is KGHSH and CDR2 is LQKENI. The CDR3 is CASSLWGTGTFGGPHEQYF. The CDR3 DNA reads as TGTGCCAGCTCCCTCTGGGGGACAGGAACGTTTGGGGGGCCCCACGAGCAGTACTTC.

The chain recombines TRBV9 with TRBJ2-1, with 7 bases aligning to TRBD1. There are 15 residues in the CDR3. The V gene end was trimmed by 3 bases and the J gene end by 7 bases; junction bases not matched to a gene: 10. Germline V gene lookup returns CDR1 SGDLS and CDR2 YYNGEE. CDR3 DNA sequence: TGTGCCAGCAGCGCTGACAGGGCCCTGAGGAATGAGCAGTTCTTC. Translation: CASSADRALRNEQFF.

This chain connects TRBV7-9 to TRBJ1-5; TRBD1 aligns across 7 bases. Germline trimming cut 5 bases from V and 6 bases from J; bases unmatched to any gene: 7. Germline CDR1 and CDR2: SEHNR and FQNEAQ (reference sequence). CDR3 size: 14 residues. This CDR3 reads CASSNKGGTQPQHF. The CDR3 DNA sequence: TGTGCCAGCAGCAATAAAGGGGGCACTCAGCCCCAGCATTTT. The complete variable domain, with remaining parts taken from reference TRBV7-9 and TRBJ1-5, reads DTGVSQNPRHKITKRGQNVTFRCDPISEHNRLYWYRQTLGQGPEFLTYFQNEAQLEKSRLLSDRFSAERPKGSFSTLEIQRTEQGDSAMYLCASSNKGGTQPQHFGDGTRLSIL.

This clone was found once. The J gene is TRBJ2-5, the V gene TRBV6-5; a possible D gene is TRBD2 (6 bases). This CDR3 has 11 residues. Germline CDR1 and CDR2: MNHEY and SVGAGI. Trimming stripped 10 bases from V and 7 bases from J, with 13 bases between. CDR3 sequence: CATGGGGTQYF. The CDR3 DNA reads as TGTGCCACCGGGGGTGGAGGGACCCAGTACTTC.

The chain carries TRBV5-1 and TRBJ1-1; unclear D gene. Germline loops: CDR1 SGHRS, CDR2 YFSETQ. This CDR3 has 14 residues. V was cut by 6 bases and J by 1 base, with 13 bases left in between. For the CDR3, the DNA is TGCGCCAGCACCGTCCGATCTCCGAACACTGAAGCTTTCTTT. Protein sequence: CASTVRSPNTEAFF.

There are a few counts of this clone. The chain links TRBV14 to TRBJ2-7; D call uncertain. The CDR3 loop spans 13 amino acids. The V end lost 0 bases, the J end lost 7 bases, and 10 bases lay between the germline ends. Germline lookup yields CDR1 SGHDN and CDR2 FVKESK. DNA of the CDR3: TGTGCCAGCAGCCAAGACATAATGGGGGAGCAGTACTTC. Translating gives CASSQDIMGEQYF.

The chain has TRBV5-1 and TRBJ2-3, with 9 positions matching TRBD1. Germline V gives CDR1 SGHRS, CDR2 YFSETQ. V dropped 3 bases and J dropped 2; count of bases not matched to a gene: 7. The CDR3 loop spans 16 amino acids. CDR3 sequence: CASSWGDRDPTDTQYF. The DNA of the CDR3 is TGCGCCAGCAGCTGGGGGGACAGGGACCCCACAGATACGCAGTATTTT.

This CDR3 is CATFGDREKLFF. CDR3 nucleotides: TGTGCCACCTTCGGGGACCGTGAAAAACTGTTTTTT. The V call is TRBV6-6, the J call TRBJ1-4; possible D gene TRBD1, 5 bases. This CDR3 has 12 residues. V shed 10 bases and J shed 7 bases, with 13 bases lying between them. Germline CDR1 and CDR2: MNHNY and SVGAGI (reference sequence).

This clone was recorded a few times. The chain carries TRBV6-5 and TRBJ2-1; no definite D call. From germline, CDR1 is MNHEY and CDR2 SVGAGI. V was pared by 0 bases and J by 5 bases, with 5 bases between. CDR3 length: 13 residues. The CDR3 protein is CASSYSTNNEQFF. The CDR3 nucleotides are TGTGCCAGCAGTTACTCCACAAACAATGAGCAGTTCTTC.

The chain has TRBV2 and TRBJ1-5; weak D call: TRBD1 (5 bases). The germline V gene encodes CDR1 SNHLY and CDR2 FYNNEI. The CDR3 spans 15 residues. Trimming removed 7 bases at V and 6 bases at J, with 19 bases between. The CDR3 protein is CASNRADTVGQPQHF. In nucleotides, the CDR3 is TGTGCCAGCAACAGAGCGGACACGGTCGGTCAGCCCCAGCATTTT.

CDR3 protein: CASSVYSQGAYNSPLHF. In DNA form, the CDR3 reads TGTGCCAGCAGCGTATACTCCCAGGGCGCCTATAATTCACCCCTCCACTTT. The chain uses TRBV9 and TRBJ1-6, with D maybe TRBD1 (5 bases). From germline, CDR1 is SGDLS and CDR2 YYNGEE. This CDR3 has 17 amino acids. Trimming cost V 1 base and J 2 bases, with 13 bases left between them.

V and J are TRBV6-5 and TRBJ1-1; a possible D gene is TRBD1 (5 bases). CDR1 and CDR2 (germline): MNHEY, SVGAGI. This CDR3 region has 12 residues. Trimming stripped 6 bases from V and 3 bases from J, with 8 bases between. The CDR3 protein is CASSGGDTEAFF. The CDR3 region has the DNA TGTGCCAGCAGCGGGGGGGACACTGAAGCTTTCTTT.

The chain carries TRBV6-5 and TRBJ1-2; weak D call: TRBD1 (6 bases). Germline V gene lookup returns CDR1 MNHEY and CDR2 SVGAGI. CDR3 length: 13 residues. V lost 8 bases to trimming and J lost 4 bases, with 14 bases between them. This chain's CDR3 is CASRRDTSYGYTF. The CDR3 coding sequence is TGTGCCAGCCGGCGGGACACCTCCTATGGCTACACCTTC.